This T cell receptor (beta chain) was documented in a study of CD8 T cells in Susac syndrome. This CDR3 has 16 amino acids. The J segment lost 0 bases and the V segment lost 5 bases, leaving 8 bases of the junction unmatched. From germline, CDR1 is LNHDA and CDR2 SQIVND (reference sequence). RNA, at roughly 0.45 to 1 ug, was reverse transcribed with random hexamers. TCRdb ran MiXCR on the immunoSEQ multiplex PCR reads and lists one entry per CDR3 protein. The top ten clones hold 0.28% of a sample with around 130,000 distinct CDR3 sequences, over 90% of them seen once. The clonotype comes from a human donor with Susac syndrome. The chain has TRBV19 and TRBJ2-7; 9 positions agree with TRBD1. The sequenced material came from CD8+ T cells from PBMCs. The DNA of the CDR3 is TGTGCCAGTAGTGGGGTCGGGACAGGGAGCTCCTACGAGCAGTACTTC. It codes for CASSGVGTGSSYEQYF.